Below are 13 T cell receptor beta chains sequenced from a single sample in a study of T cells after yellow fever vaccination. TCRdb re-derived calls from the 5' RACE reads in MiXCR, one entry per CDR3 protein. The table has 350,000 to 550,000 distinct CDR3 sequences, 18% seen once. The sequenced sample was PBMCs, obtained before the yellow fever booster vaccination. The receptors here all came from a man between 18 and 29 years old who received the YFV17D yellow fever vaccine.

This clonotype appeared a few times. This chain joins TRBV6-5 and TRBJ2-3; 11 bases align to TRBD1. The CDR3 is 16 residues long. With V trimmed by 4 bases and J by 5 bases, 8 bases remained unmatched. In germline, CDR1 is MNHEY, CDR2 SVGAGI. CDR3 region: CASSSAGTGGRDTQYF. CDR3 nucleotide sequence: TGTGCCAGCAGTTCGGCCGGGACAGGGGGAAGAGATACGCAGTATTTT.

V and J are TRBV5-1 and TRBJ2-6, with D tentatively TRBD1 (5 bases). V lost 0 bases and J 3 bases, leaving 10 bases between the germline ends. This CDR3 comprises 16 residues. Per the germline V gene, CDR1 is SGHRS and CDR2 is YFSETQ. CDR3 nucleotides: TGCGCCAGCAGCTTGGTAGGGGCCTTTGGGGCCAACGTCCTGACTTTC. It encodes CASSLVGAFGANVLTF.

This chain connects TRBV12-3 or TRBV12-4 to TRBJ2-1; the match to TRBD2 covers 11 bases. V lost 5 bases to trimming and J lost 8 bases; unmatched junction nucleotides: 8. This CDR3 is built from 15 residues. The CDR3 protein is CASSKTSGGRDEQFF. Here the CDR3 DNA reads TGTGCCAGCAGTAAAACTAGCGGGGGTAGGGATGAGCAGTTCTTC.

This rearrangement joins TRBV5-1 to TRBJ2-1; 9 bases agree with TRBD2. This CDR3 is 16 amino acids long. The V gene end was trimmed by 0 bases and the J gene end by 6 bases; junction bases not matched to a gene: 7. The germline V gene encodes CDR1 SGHRS and CDR2 YFSETQ. DNA of the CDR3: TGCGCCAGCAGCTTGGGCTCGAGCGGGGGGATCAATGAGCAGTTCTTC. This encodes CASSLGSSGGINEQFF.

This clonotype was picked up a small number of times. The CDR3 nucleotides read TGTGCCACCAGCCCTCTAAGGGGGACGGATGAAGCTTTCTTT. Translation: CATSPLRGTDEAFF. This chain links TRBV15 with TRBJ1-1; possible D gene TRBD1, 6 bases. Germline assignment: CDR1 LNHNV and CDR2 YYDKDF (reference sequence). The CDR3 runs to 14 residues. The V and J ends lost 5 bases and 7 bases respectively, with 17 bases between them.

This chain connects TRBV5-1 to TRBJ2-5, with 7 bases matching TRBD1. CDR1 SGHRS and CDR2 YFSETQ come from the germline V gene. This CDR3 region has 19 residues. Trimming cost V 6 bases and J 1 base; bases outside gene matches: 21. The CDR3 reads CASNSIIPGQTPSQETQYF. The CDR3 DNA sequence: TGCGCCAGCAACTCCATTATTCCGGGACAGACTCCGAGCCAAGAGACCCAGTACTTC.

This clonotype was seen a handful of times. The J gene is TRBJ2-1, the V gene TRBV7-9; weak D call: TRBD2 (6 bases). The CDR3 consists of 12 residues. Germline assignment: CDR1 SEHNR and CDR2 FQNEAQ (reference sequence). V was clipped by 5 bases and J by 7 bases, with 9 bases between them. CDR3 protein: CASSAGPNEQFF. CDR3 bases: TGTGCCAGCAGCGCGGGGCCGAATGAGCAGTTCTTC.

A few counts support this clonotype. This chain joins TRBV27 and TRBJ2-1; TRBD1 might be the D (7 bases). V lost 3 bases, J lost 5 bases, and 14 bases lay in between. This CDR3 has 15 amino acids. The germline gives CDR1 MNHEY, CDR2 SMNVEV (reference sequence). The CDR3 nucleotides are TGTGCCAGCAGTTTTTTGGTCAGGGGGGACAATGAGCAGTTCTTC. Translating it yields CASSFLVRGDNEQFF.

The table lists this clonotype with a few counts. The V call is TRBV11-2, the J call TRBJ2-1; possibly TRBD1 or TRBD2 for D (5 bases each). Germline V CDR1 and CDR2: SGHAT, FQNNGV. The germline V and J ends were trimmed by 1 base and 15 bases, with 16 bases remaining between them. The CDR3 consists of 13 residues. CDR3 nucleotides: TGTGCCAGCAGCTTAGGCCTGGGGGTGGGGCGGTTCTTC. Translating it yields CASSLGLGVGRFF.

The rearrangement joins TRBV6-2 or TRBV6-3 to TRBJ2-7, with unresolved D. Trimming removed 5 bases at V and 4 bases at J, with 6 bases between. In germline, CDR1 is MNHEY, CDR2 SVGEGT. The CDR3 length is 11 residues. The CDR3 nucleotides are TGTGCCAGCAGTCAGACGTACGAGCAGTACTTC. Translating it yields CASSQTYEQYF.

This clonotype has only a few counts. The CDR3 sequence: CASSLDPTGFLEQYF. CDR3 bases: TGTGCCAGCAGTTTAGACCCTACAGGGTTCCTGGAGCAGTACTTC. The J gene is TRBJ2-7, the V gene TRBV12-3 or TRBV12-4; D possibly corresponds to TRBD1 (6 bases). The CDR3 contains 15 residues. Trimming shortened V by 1 base and J by 7 bases, and 17 bases separated the two germline ends.

This clonotype came up a few times. The chain combines TRBV24-1 with TRBJ1-2; no clear D. Trimming shortened V by 5 bases and J by 7 bases, and 4 bases separated the two germline ends. Looked up from germline, CDR1 is KGHDR and CDR2 is SFDVKD. The CDR3 spans 10 residues. The CDR3 sequence: CATSGGGYTF. The CDR3 region has the DNA TGTGCCACCAGTGGGGGTGGCTACACCTTC.

This clonotype came up many times. The CDR3: CASSSAGGQSRDTQYF. In DNA, the CDR3 is TGCGCCAGCAGCTCAGCGGGGGGGCAATCCCGAGATACGCAGTATTTT. The chain recombines TRBV5-1 with TRBJ2-3; 10 bases map to TRBD2. Germline CDR1 SGHRS, CDR2 YFSETQ. The trim removed 3 bases at V and 5 bases at J, leaving 9 bases unmatched. This CDR3 is built from 16 residues.